This TCR beta chain comes out of a study of a mutant IDH1 vaccine in newly diagnosed glioma. Overall study context: Vaccination began 4-6 weeks post radiotherapy alone, or with temozolomide cycles. Patients were pretreated with radiotherapy, temozolomide, or both, mostly both.

Losses at the gene ends were 0 bases for V and 9 bases for J; bases not matched to a gene: 8. Germline V CDR1 and CDR2: GTSNPN, SVGIG (reference sequence). This CDR3 has 14 amino acids. Regarding this clone: Antigen specificity is unknown.

The time point: week 47, end of study. Each dose of the vaccine consisted of 300 ug of mutant IDH1 20-mer peptide, with topical imiquimod. Patients in the study were vaccinated eight times, receiving shots in weeks 1, 3, 5, 7, 11, 15, 19 and 23. Newly diagnosed WHO grade 3 or 4 IDH1-mutant, ATRX-lost astrocytomas were identified in the donors. Assay used: immunoSEQ multiplex PCR; TCRdb lists only in-frame clones, some missing. The sample contains tens of thousands of clones, about two thirds of which appear only once. The chain has TRBV30 and TRBJ2-1; 7 bases are shared with TRBD1. The receptor comes from a man between 35 and 55 years old with glioma. Some clones in this sample may be carry-over from other donors' samples. This specimen was peripheral blood mononuclear cells (PBMCs), taken from a glioma patient whose treatment included an IDH1 peptide vaccine. The CDR3 DNA sequence: TGTGCCTGGAGTGTACAGGGGTTCATGGTTGAGCAGTTCTTC. Its protein is CAWSVQGFMVEQFF.